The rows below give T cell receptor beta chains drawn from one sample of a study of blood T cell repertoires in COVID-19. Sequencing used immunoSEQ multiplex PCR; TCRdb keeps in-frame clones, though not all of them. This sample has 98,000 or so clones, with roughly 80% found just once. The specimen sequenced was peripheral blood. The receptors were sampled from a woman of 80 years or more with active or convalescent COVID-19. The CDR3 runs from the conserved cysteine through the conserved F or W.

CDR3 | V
CASSPKAGGPSDTQYF | TRBV18
CASSYGREYDEQYF | TRBV6-2/TRBV6-3
CASSSIRDRGYGYTF | TRBV11-2
CASLGTPSYEQYF | TRBV2
CASRTGRGNSYEQYF | TRBV7-2
CAWSRTGGNQPQHF | TRBV30
CASSPRTSGREQFF | TRBV11-2
CASSQGTGGNYGYTF | TRBV23-1
CASTPWGDYNEQFF | TRBV19
CASSLGGTGASGYTF | TRBV7-2
CASSYSNGLGGKLAKNIQYF | TRBV6-2/TRBV6-3
CASSLGQGRTYEQYF | TRBV5-1
CASSQGTSGVEQYF | TRBV3-1/TRBV3-2
CASSLLGEGGYTF | TRBV4-2
CASSQDTGGYYGYTF | TRBV3-1/TRBV3-2
CASSLAGGTGELFF | TRBV5-1
CASSLLAGSTDTQYF | TRBV27
CASSWGDGELFF | TRBV27
CASSIASRLSYGYTF | TRBV19
CASSERGHGIQYF | TRBV12-5
CACRREYEQYF | TRBV30
CASSRTGAAYGYTF | TRBV2
CASSPTGVTTYEQYF | TRBV6-6